Presented here are 9 T cell receptor beta chains from one specimen sequenced in a study of T-cell memory formation after mild COVID-19. TCRdb re-called the 5' RACE reads through MiXCR, storing one row per CDR3 protein. Of around 450,000 distinct CDR3 sequences listed, 20% are singletons. The specimen sequenced was PBMCs or a T cell subset sorted from them (not recorded which). Receptors originate from an adult woman who had mild COVID-19 (a few samples of this study predate the infection). Cell type and time point are not known.

V usage is TRBV5-6 and J usage is TRBJ1-2; D call uncertain. Per germline, CDR1 SGHDT and CDR2 YYEEEE. Trimming pared 4 bases from V and 2 bases from J, leaving 18 bases between. This CDR3 spans 16 amino acids. The CDR3 region is CASSASPFSHNYGYTF. CDR3 bases: TGTGCCAGCAGCGCCTCCCCTTTTTCCCACAACTATGGCTACACCTTC.

The V gene is TRBV6-2 or TRBV6-3, the J gene TRBJ2-1; 13 bases are shared with TRBD2. The V gene end was trimmed by 7 bases and the J gene end by 5 bases; junction bases not matched to a gene: 17. The CDR3 is made up of 19 amino acids. CDR1 is MNHEY, CDR2 SVGEGT, per germline. CDR3 amino acids: CASNPGRTSGTSGNNEQFF. The CDR3 nucleotides read TGTGCCAGCAATCCGGGACGGACTTCTGGGACTAGCGGGAACAATGAGCAGTTCTTC.

A few counts support this clonotype. The J gene is TRBJ2-7, the V gene TRBV3-1; the D gene is possibly TRBD2 (7 bases). Trimming removed 2 bases at V and 4 bases at J, with 18 bases between. Germline CDR1 LGHDT, CDR2 YNNKEL (reference sequence). This CDR3 has 16 residues. This chain's CDR3 is CASSQLVGRGRYEQYF. Written as DNA, the CDR3 is TGTGCCAGCAGCCAACTCGTGGGGCGGGGGCGTTACGAGCAGTACTTC.

This chain joins TRBV7-9 and TRBJ2-2; 8 bases match TRBD1. This CDR3 is 14 amino acids long. Per the germline V gene, CDR1 is SEHNR and CDR2 is FQNEAQ (reference sequence). V lost 9 bases, J lost 4 bases, and 7 bases stayed unmatched. The CDR3 is CASKRQGTTGELFF. In DNA form, the CDR3 reads TGTGCCAGTAAACGACAGGGGACCACCGGGGAGCTGTTTTTT.

There are many counts of this clonotype. The V and J genes are TRBV12-3 or TRBV12-4 and TRBJ2-2; D is ambiguous. The CDR3 is 13 amino acids. Trimming stripped 2 bases from V and 2 bases from J, with 3 bases between. As DNA, the CDR3 is TGTGCCAGCAGTTTACTAAACACCGGGGAGCTGTTTTTT. Residues: CASSLLNTGELFF.

The chain is built from TRBV27 and TRBJ2-1; D possibly corresponds to TRBD2 (5 bases). There are 14 residues in the CDR3. V lost 0 bases and J 8 bases, leaving 11 bases between the germline ends. Germline-derived CDR1 and CDR2 are MNHEY and SMNVEV (reference sequence). The CDR3 spells CASSLSGRVYEQFF. The CDR3, as DNA: TGTGCCAGCAGTTTATCTGGGCGGGTCTATGAGCAGTTCTTC.

This clonotype was picked up a small number of times. V and J are TRBV5-1 and TRBJ2-7; the D gene is possibly TRBD1 (6 bases). CDR3 length: 16 residues. The V end lost 4 bases, the J end lost 0 bases, and 17 bases lay between the germline ends. Germline V gene sequence: CDR1 SGHRS, CDR2 YFSETQ. CDR3 sequence (DNA): TGCGCCAGCAGCCCGGGGACATTCCTTAGCTCCTACGAGCAGTACTTC. Residues: CASSPGTFLSSYEQYF.

The J gene is TRBJ1-5, the V gene TRBV7-9; TRBD1 agrees at 10 bases. The CDR3 contains 16 residues. Trimming cost V 1 base and J 1 base; bases outside gene matches: 1. From germline, CDR1 is SEHNR and CDR2 FQNEAQ (reference sequence). This CDR3 is CASSLVGQGSNQPQHF. DNA of the CDR3: TGTGCCAGCAGCTTAGTGGGACAGGGGAGCAATCAGCCCCAGCATTTT.

This clonotype has just a few counts. This sequence joins TRBV20-1 and TRBJ2-2; a weak D match, TRBD2 (5 bases). The CDR3 runs 12 residues. The germline CDR1 and CDR2 sequences are DFQATT and SNEGSKA (reference sequence). V lost 7 bases and J lost 3, with 9 bases in between. The CDR3 coding sequence is TGCAGTGGGGAGACCCACACCGGGGAGCTGTTTTTT. It encodes CSGETHTGELFF.